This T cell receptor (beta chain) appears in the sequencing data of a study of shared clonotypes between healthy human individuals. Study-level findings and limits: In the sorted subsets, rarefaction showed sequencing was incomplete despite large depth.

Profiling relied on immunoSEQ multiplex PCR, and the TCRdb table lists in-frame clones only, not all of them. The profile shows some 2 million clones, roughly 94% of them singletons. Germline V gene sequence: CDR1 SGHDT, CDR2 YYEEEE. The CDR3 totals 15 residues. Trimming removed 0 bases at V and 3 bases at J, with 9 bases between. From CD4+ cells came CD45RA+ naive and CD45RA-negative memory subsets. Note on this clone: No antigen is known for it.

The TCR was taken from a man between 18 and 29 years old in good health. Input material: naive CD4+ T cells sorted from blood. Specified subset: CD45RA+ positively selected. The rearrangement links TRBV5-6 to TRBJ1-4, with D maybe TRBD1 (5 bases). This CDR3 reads CASSLVGPPNEKLFF. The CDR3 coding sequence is TGTGCCAGCAGCTTGGTGGGGCCCCCTAATGAAAAACTGTTTTTT.